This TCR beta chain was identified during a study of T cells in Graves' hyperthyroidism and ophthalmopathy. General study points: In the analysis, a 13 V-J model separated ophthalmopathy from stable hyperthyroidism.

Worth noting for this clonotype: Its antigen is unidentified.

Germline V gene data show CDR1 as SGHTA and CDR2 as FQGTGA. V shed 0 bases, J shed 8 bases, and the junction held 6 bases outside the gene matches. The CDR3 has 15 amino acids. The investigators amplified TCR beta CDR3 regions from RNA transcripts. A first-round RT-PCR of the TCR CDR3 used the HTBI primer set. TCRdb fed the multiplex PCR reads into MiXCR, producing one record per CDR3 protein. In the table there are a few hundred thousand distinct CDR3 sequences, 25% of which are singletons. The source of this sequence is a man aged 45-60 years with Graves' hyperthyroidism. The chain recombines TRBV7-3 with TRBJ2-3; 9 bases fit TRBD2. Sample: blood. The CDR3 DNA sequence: TGTGCCAGCAGCTTAACGGGAGAAGCGGGAGGTACGCAGTATTTT. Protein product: CASSLTGEAGGTQYF.